This T cell receptor beta chain was documented in a study of blood T cells in healthy people across ages. The V gene lost 4 bases and the J gene lost 3 bases, with 14 bases spanning the gap. This CDR3 contains 14 residues. The germline V gene has CDR1 SGHKS and CDR2 YYEKEE (reference sequence). This clonotype has ten or more counts. A second roughly 7 to 11 cycle PCR used barcoded and J-beta primers. MiXCR was run by TCRdb on the 5' RACE reads, yielding one entry per CDR3 protein. The sample includes fewer than 950,000 distinct CDR3 sequences, about 34% of them seen just once. Total RNA extraction produced at least 5.5 micrograms (per sample) for the study.

The material sequenced was blood. The chain recombines TRBV5-5 with TRBJ2-7; D possibly corresponds to TRBD1 (6 bases). This clonotype originated in a man aged 18 to 30 in good health. This CDR3 is CASSQDSSGYEQYF. As DNA, the CDR3 is TGTGCCAGCAGCCAGGACAGTTCGGGCTACGAGCAGTACTTC. The whole variable domain, filled in from reference TRBV5-5 and TRBJ2-7, reads DAGVTQSPTHLIKTRGQQVTLRCSPISGHKSVSWYQQVLGQGPQFIFQYYEKEERGRGNFPDRFSARQFPNYSSELNVNALLLGDSALYLCASSQDSSGYEQYFGPGTRLTVT.